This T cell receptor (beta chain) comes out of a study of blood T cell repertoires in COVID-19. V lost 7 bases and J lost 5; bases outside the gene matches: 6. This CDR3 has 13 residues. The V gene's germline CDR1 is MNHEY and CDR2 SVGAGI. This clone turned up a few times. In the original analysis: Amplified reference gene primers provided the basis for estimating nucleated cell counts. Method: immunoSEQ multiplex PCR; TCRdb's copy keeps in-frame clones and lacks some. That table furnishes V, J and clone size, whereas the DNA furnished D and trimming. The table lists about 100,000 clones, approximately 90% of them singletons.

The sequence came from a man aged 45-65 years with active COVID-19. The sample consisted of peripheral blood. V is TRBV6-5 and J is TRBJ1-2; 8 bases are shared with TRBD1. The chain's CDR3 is CASIRTGLYGYTF. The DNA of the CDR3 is TGTGCCAGCATCAGGACAGGGCTTTATGGCTACACCTTC.